A selection of T cell receptor beta chains follows, all from one sample in a study of blood T cell repertoires in COVID-19. Here immunoSEQ multiplex PCR was the method, and the copy in TCRdb shows in-frame clones only, minus some. The repertoire holds 200,000 to 300,000 clones, with more than 85% as singletons. The material sequenced was peripheral blood. These receptors came from a young adult with COVID-19, enrolled during active disease. The CDR3 runs from the conserved cysteine through the conserved F or W. D genes are given only for firm matches. Size values are once, few and many counts, or a class for expanded clones, and some rows have none.

CDR3 protein,CDR3 DNA,CDR3 length,J gene,D gene,clone size,V gene
CASSESGRGQFYEQYF,TGCGCCAGCAGTGAGAGCGGCAGGGGGCAATTCTACGAGCAGTACTTC,16,TRBJ2-7,TRBD1,.,TRBV10-2
CASSLGGGADYGYTF,TGTGCCAGCAGCTTAGGCGGGGGGGCCGACTATGGCTACACCTTC,15,TRBJ1-2,.,.,TRBV13
CASSTPGTNQPQHF,TGTGCCAGCAGTACCCCAGGTACCAATCAGCCCCAGCATTTT,14,TRBJ1-5,.,few,TRBV28
CASSLGDRDGYTF,TGTGCCAGCAGCTTAGGGGACAGGGACGGCTACACCTTC,13,TRBJ1-2,TRBD1,once,TRBV7-9
CASSYAGSSYEQYF,TGTGCCAGCAGTTACGCGGGGAGTAGCTACGAGCAGTACTTC,14,TRBJ2-7,.,.,TRBV6-2/TRBV6-3
CASSQDRVTHQPQHF,TGCGCCAGCAGCCAAGATCGGGTGACGCATCAGCCCCAGCATTTT,15,TRBJ1-5,.,.,TRBV4-1
CASGNQGNQPQHF,TGTGCCAGCGGAAATCAGGGCAATCAGCCCCAGCATTTT,13,TRBJ1-5,.,.,TRBV27
CASRSGLAGLGEQFF,TGTGCCAGTAGAAGCGGGCTAGCGGGATTGGGTGAGCAGTTCTTC,15,TRBJ2-1,TRBD2,.,TRBV19
CASSGGPGESYEQYF,TGCGCCAGCAGTGGTGGGCCAGGGGAGTCCTACGAGCAGTACTTC,15,TRBJ2-7,.,.,TRBV5-1
CATSRHTGTGGLVQHF,TGTGCCACCAGCAGGCACACCGGGACAGGGGGCCTGGTCCAGCATTTT,16,TRBJ1-5,TRBD1,once,TRBV15
CASSLGRRVANEKLFF,TGTGCCAGCAGCTTGGGTCGTCGCGTCGCTAATGAAAAACTGTTTTTT,16,TRBJ1-4,.,.,TRBV5-6
CASWRGLQLEAFF,TGTGCCAGCTGGCGGGGCTTACAATTGGAAGCTTTCTTT,13,TRBJ1-1,.,.,TRBV12-3/TRBV12-4
CASSPTDYGYTF,TGCGCCAGCAGCCCTACAGACTATGGCTACACCTTC,12,TRBJ1-2,.,.,TRBV5-1
CASSEPYRGGGYTF,TGTGCCAGCAGTGAACCGTACAGGGGCGGCGGCTACACCTTC,14,TRBJ1-2,TRBD1,.,TRBV6-1
CASSLLQGATNEKLFF,TGTGCCAGCAGCTTACTACAGGGAGCAACTAATGAAAAACTGTTTTTT,16,TRBJ1-4,.,.,TRBV7-8
CASSNRQGAGGANVLTF,TGTGCCAGCAGCAACCGACAGGGGGCGGGAGGGGCCAACGTCCTGACTTTC,17,TRBJ2-6,.,.,TRBV21-1
CASSFNRDREGYTF,TGTGCCAGCAGTTTCAACCGGGACAGAGAAGGCTACACCTTC,14,TRBJ1-2,TRBD1,.,TRBV25-1
CASSLSDRGTYGYTF,TGTGCCAGCAGCTTATCGGACAGGGGGACGTATGGCTACACCTTC,15,TRBJ1-2,TRBD1,few,TRBV11-2
CASSLEGVGYTEAFF,TGCGCCAGCAGCTTGGAAGGGGTAGGGTATACTGAAGCTTTCTTT,15,TRBJ1-1,.,.,TRBV5-1
CASSGTSGQETQYF,TGTGCCAGCTCAGGGACTAGCGGGCAAGAGACCCAGTACTTC,14,TRBJ2-5,TRBD2,many,TRBV18
CASSLGLQGTDTQYF,TGTGCCAGCAGCTTAGGGCTCCAGGGTACTGATACGCAGTATTTT,15,TRBJ2-3,.,.,TRBV11-2
CASSHGGQPQHF,TGTGCCAGCAGCCATGGCGGGCAGCCCCAGCATTTT,12,TRBJ1-5,.,.,TRBV14
CASSPTPSSYNSPLHF,TGTGCCAGCAGCCCGACACCGAGCTCCTATAATTCACCCCTCCACTTT,16,TRBJ1-6,.,.,TRBV11-2
CASSRRPYEQYF,TGTGCCAGCAGCCGCAGGCCCTACGAGCAGTACTTC,12,TRBJ2-7,.,.,TRBV7-9
CASSNGLAGGPSEQFF,TGCGCCAGCAGCAACGGACTAGCGGGAGGGCCCAGTGAGCAGTTCTTC,16,TRBJ2-1,TRBD2,.,TRBV5-1
CATTDCEISNQPQHF,TGTGCCACCACCGACTGCGAAATTAGCAATCAGCCCCAGCATTTT,15,TRBJ1-5,.,few,TRBV24-1
CASSLVEGQGYTF,TGTGCCAGCAGCTTAGTGGAAGGACAGGGCTACACCTTC,13,TRBJ1-2,.,.,TRBV7-9
CASSYPRMGAQETQYF,TGTGCCAGCAGTTACCCACGGATGGGGGCACAAGAGACCCAGTACTTC,16,TRBJ2-5,.,.,TRBV6-2/TRBV6-3
CASSQEGQGDQPQHF,TGCGCCAGCAGCCAAGAAGGACAGGGGGACCAGCCCCAGCATTTT,15,TRBJ1-5,TRBD1,.,TRBV4-1
CASGSTGDSNQPQHF,TGTGCCAGCGGATCCACAGGGGATAGCAATCAGCCCCAGCATTTT,15,TRBJ1-5,TRBD1,.,TRBV2
CASSIGRGPANTGELFF,TGTGCCAGTAGTATTGGCAGGGGCCCCGCGAACACCGGGGAGCTGTTTTTT,17,TRBJ2-2,.,.,TRBV19
CATSGAGANVLTF,TGTGCCACGTCGGGAGCGGGGGCCAACGTCCTGACTTTC,13,TRBJ2-6,.,.,TRBV24-1
CASSPTGGARQPQHF,TGTGCCAGCAGCCCAACAGGGGGCGCCCGGCAGCCCCAGCATTTT,15,TRBJ1-5,TRBD1,.,TRBV9
CASSRTGFDEKLFF,TGTGCCAGCAGTAGGACAGGGTTCGATGAAAAACTGTTTTTT,14,TRBJ1-4,TRBD1,.,TRBV6-6
CASSLLRGSYEQYF,TGTGCCAGCAGCCTCTTGCGGGGGTCCTACGAGCAGTACTTC,14,TRBJ2-7,TRBD2,.,TRBV6-5
CAWSVQVLYGYTF,TGTGCCTGGAGTGTACAGGTCCTCTATGGCTACACCTTC,13,TRBJ1-2,.,.,TRBV30
CASSLQGTTGGHEQFF,TGTGCCAGCAGCTTACAAGGGACTACCGGAGGGCATGAGCAGTTCTTC,16,TRBJ2-1,TRBD2,.,TRBV7-3
CASSYSQASNQPQHF,TGTGCCAGCAGTTACTCTCAGGCGAGCAATCAGCCCCAGCATTTT,15,TRBJ1-5,.,.,TRBV6-5
CASRTPLAVDNEQFF,TGTGCCAGCAGAACCCCACTAGCGGTAGACAATGAGCAGTTCTTC,15,TRBJ2-1,TRBD2,.,TRBV2
CASSLSDGGAQHF,TGTGCCAGCAGTTTGTCCGACGGGGGAGCCCAGCATTTT,13,TRBJ1-5,.,.,TRBV27
CASSLIGAGQGRYEQYF,TGTGCCAGCAGTTTAATCGGAGCGGGACAGGGTCGTTACGAGCAGTACTTC,17,TRBJ2-7,TRBD1,.,TRBV28
CASSLGGGPNTEAFF,TGTGCCAGCAGCTTAGGGGGAGGGCCGAACACTGAAGCTTTCTTT,15,TRBJ1-1,.,.,TRBV7-9
CASSYYGTGRCDEQFF,TGTGCCAGCAGTTACTACGGGACAGGTAGGTGCGATGAGCAGTTCTTC,16,TRBJ2-1,TRBD1,few,TRBV6-7
CASSDRLVPTDTQYF,TGTGCCAGCAGCGACCGACTAGTGCCCACAGATACGCAGTATTTT,15,TRBJ2-3,.,.,TRBV11-2
CAISFSGTTNTGELFF,TGTGCCATCAGTTTTTCCGGGACTACCAACACCGGGGAGCTGTTTTTT,16,TRBJ2-2,TRBD2,.,TRBV10-3
CASSLAGDTGELFF,TGTGCCAGCAGCTTGGCGGGGGACACCGGGGAGCTGTTTTTT,14,TRBJ2-2,TRBD2,.,TRBV7-2
CASSKRWTSGSQETQYF,TGTGCCAGTAGTAAACGATGGACTAGCGGATCCCAAGAGACCCAGTACTTC,17,TRBJ2-5,TRBD2,.,TRBV19
CASSQEGDGGNQPQHF,TGTGCCAGCAGCCAAGAGGGGGACGGGGGAAATCAGCCCCAGCATTTT,16,TRBJ1-5,.,.,TRBV4-2